One and the same sample provided the 6 T cell receptor beta chains below, sequenced in a study of blood T cell repertoires in COVID-19. Generated by immunoSEQ multiplex PCR, the TCRdb table keeps only in-frame clones and is missing some. Of 280,000 or so clones in the sample, roughly 90% were seen once. Specimen: PBMCs or T cells enriched from blood (not recorded which). Receptors originate from a woman in her forties or fifties who had been exposed to COVID-19.

V and J are TRBV5-5 and TRBJ2-5; TRBD2 might be the D (7 bases). The CDR3 runs to 15 residues. V was shortened by 2 bases and J by 1 base, with 12 bases between the two germline ends. Germline-derived CDR1 and CDR2 are SGHKS and YYEKEE (reference sequence). The CDR3, as DNA: TGTGCCAGCAGCTTCGTACGGGGGGCCCAAGAGACCCAGTACTTC. Translated, it gives CASSFVRGAQETQYF.

This rearrangement joins TRBV19 to TRBJ1-2; no definite D call. The CDR3 spans 12 residues. Trimming shortened V by 4 bases and J by 5 bases, and 8 bases separated the two germline ends. Germline assignment: CDR1 LNHDA and CDR2 SQIVND (reference sequence). The CDR3 sequence is CASSKTEYGYTF. In DNA form, the CDR3 reads TGTGCCAGTAGTAAGACGGAGTATGGCTACACCTTC. Drawing the rest from reference TRBV19 and TRBJ1-2, the complete variable domain is DGGITQSPKYLFRKEGQNVTLSCEQNLNHDAMYWYRQDPGQGLRLIYYSQIVNDFQKGDIAEGYSVSREKKESFPLTVTSAQKNPTAFYLCASSKTEYGYTFGSGTRLTVV.

This chain joins TRBV2 and TRBJ2-7; 9 bases are a match to TRBD2. CDR1 is SNHLY and CDR2 is FYNNEI in the germline V gene. V dropped 6 bases and J dropped 0; count of bases not matched to a gene: 9. This CDR3 spans 16 amino acids. The CDR3 coding sequence is TGTGCCAGCAGCACTGAAATAGCGGGGGCCTCCTACGAGCAGTACTTC. Translating gives CASSTEIAGASYEQYF.

The chain is built from TRBV11-2 and TRBJ2-7, with D possibly being TRBD1 (6 bases). Trimming took off 3 bases at V and 4 bases at J, with 22 bases between the two ends. The CDR3 length is 17 residues. Germline CDR1 and CDR2: SGHAT and FQNNGV. For the CDR3, the DNA is TGTGCCAGCAGCTTCTCTGCAGCCGGGACATCTTCTTACGAGCAGTACTTC. Residues: CASSFSAAGTSSYEQYF. Together with reference TRBV11-2 and TRBJ2-7, the CDR3 gives the full variable domain: EAGVAQSPRYKIIEKRQSVAFWCNPISGHATLYWYQQILGQGPKLLIQFQNNGVVDDSQLPKDRFSAERLKGVDSTLKIQPAKLEDSAVYLCASSFSAAGTSSYEQYFGPGTRLTVT.

V is TRBV28 and J is TRBJ1-5, with 10 bases that match TRBD1. The CDR3 spans 15 residues. Per the germline V gene, CDR1 is MDHEN and CDR2 is SYDVKM. Losses at the gene ends were 5 bases for V and 2 bases for J; bases not matched to a gene: 3. CDR3 in DNA: TGTGCCAGCAGTGAGGACAGGGGGGGCAATCAGCCCCAGCATTTT. This encodes CASSEDRGGNQPQHF.

V gene TRBV18 combines with J gene TRBJ1-6; D perhaps matches TRBD1 (6 bases). Germline CDR1 KGHSH, CDR2 LQKENI. The ends were cut back, 3 bases at V and 0 bases at J, with 9 bases in the middle. This CDR3 has 16 amino acids. Here the CDR3 DNA reads TGTGCCAGCTCACCGACAGGAAGCTCCTATAATTCACCCCTCCACTTT. Amino acids: CASSPTGSSYNSPLHF.